This is a list of T cell receptor beta chains from one sample in a study of blood T cell repertoires in COVID-19. Produced via immunoSEQ multiplex PCR; TCRdb's table is partial and in-frame only. The profile shows roughly 200,000 clones, more than 60% of them singletons. Sequenced: peripheral blood. All receptors come from a man aged 50 or older who had recovered from COVID-19. CDR3s include the opening cysteine and the closing phenylalanine or tryptophan. D genes are given only for firm matches. Some rows have no size entry. The others give once, few or many, or a class for an expanded clone.

d_gene: TRBD2
j_gene: TRBJ2-3
abundance: .
v_gene: TRBV6-1
CDR3nt: TGTGCCAGCAGTGAAGCGCTCGCTAGCGGGAGATCATATACGCAGTATTTT
CDR3aa: CASSEALASGRSYTQYF

d_gene: TRBD2
j_gene: TRBJ2-3
abundance: .
v_gene: TRBV5-4
CDR3nt: TGTGCCAGCAGCCGGACTAGCGGGAGGGATGCAGATACGCAGTATTTT
CDR3aa: CASSRTSGRDADTQYF

d_gene: .
j_gene: TRBJ2-7
abundance: .
v_gene: TRBV3-1/TRBV3-2
CDR3nt: TGTGCCAGCAGGTCGACTCAGGGGGGCTTAGACGAGCAGTACTTC
CDR3aa: CASRSTQGGLDEQYF

d_gene: .
j_gene: TRBJ2-7
abundance: .
v_gene: TRBV7-2
CDR3nt: TGTGCCAGCAGCTTAGCGGCGGGACAGTTATCCTACGAGCAGTACTTC
CDR3aa: CASSLAAGQLSYEQYF

d_gene: TRBD2
j_gene: TRBJ2-1
abundance: few
v_gene: TRBV7-2
CDR3nt: TGTGCCAGCAGCCCTAGGATAGCGGGAGGGGTTTGGGATGAGCAGTTCTTC
CDR3aa: CASSPRIAGGVWDEQFF

d_gene: .
j_gene: TRBJ2-7
abundance: few
v_gene: TRBV3-1/TRBV3-2
CDR3nt: TGTGCCAGCAGGAAAAACAGGAACTCCTACGAGCAGTACTTC
CDR3aa: CASRKNRNSYEQYF

d_gene: .
j_gene: TRBJ2-7
abundance: .
v_gene: TRBV12-5
CDR3nt: TGTGCTAGTGGTTTGGACGCAGGCGGGACGTGGGAGCAGTACTTC
CDR3aa: CASGLDAGGTWEQYF

d_gene: TRBD2
j_gene: TRBJ2-3
abundance: once
v_gene: TRBV5-1
CDR3nt: TGCGCCAGCAGCTTAGCTAGCGGGACGGCGGATACGCAGTATTTT
CDR3aa: CASSLASGTADTQYF

d_gene: TRBD1
j_gene: TRBJ1-6
abundance: .
v_gene: TRBV3-1/TRBV3-2
CDR3nt: TGTGCCAGCAGTCCGGGACAGAGTAATTCACCCCTCCACTTT
CDR3aa: CASSPGQSNSPLHF

d_gene: .
j_gene: TRBJ2-2
abundance: .
v_gene: TRBV3-1/TRBV3-2
CDR3nt: TGTGCCAGCAGCCAAGCGAGTCCGACCGGGGAGCTGTTTTTT
CDR3aa: CASSQASPTGELFF

d_gene: TRBD2
j_gene: TRBJ2-1
abundance: .
v_gene: TRBV27
CDR3nt: TGTGCCAGCAGTTTATTAGCGCCTAGCGGGGGTCCGACCTATGAGCAGTTCTTC
CDR3aa: CASSLLAPSGGPTYEQFF

d_gene: .
j_gene: TRBJ1-4
abundance: .
v_gene: TRBV4-2
CDR3nt: TGTGCCAGCAGCTTCTCTTCCAGTGTTAATGAAAAACTGTTTTTT
CDR3aa: CASSFSSSVNEKLFF

d_gene: TRBD1
j_gene: TRBJ2-1
abundance: .
v_gene: TRBV5-1
CDR3nt: TGCGCCAGCAGTCTAAAGGGGGCTAGCCGGCACTCCTACAATGAGCAGTTCTTC
CDR3aa: CASSLKGASRHSYNEQFF

d_gene: .
j_gene: TRBJ1-2
abundance: few
v_gene: TRBV7-8
CDR3nt: TGTGCCAGCAGCCACCGAGAGAGGACAGCCGATGGCTACACCTTC
CDR3aa: CASSHRERTADGYTF

d_gene: TRBD1
j_gene: TRBJ2-7
abundance: .
v_gene: TRBV10-3
CDR3nt: TGTGCCATCAGTCCCACAGGGGGCATTTACGAGCAGTACTTC
CDR3aa: CAISPTGGIYEQYF

d_gene: .
j_gene: TRBJ2-3
abundance: once
v_gene: TRBV11-3
CDR3nt: TGTGCCAGCAGCTTAGATCTAGCCCGGAGGGCCCGTTCGGATACGCAGTATTTT
CDR3aa: CASSLDLARRARSDTQYF

d_gene: .
j_gene: TRBJ1-5
abundance: many
v_gene: TRBV27
CDR3nt: TGTGCCAGCAGTTTAGGGGTTAAGGGAGATCAGCCCCAGCATTTT
CDR3aa: CASSLGVKGDQPQHF

d_gene: .
j_gene: TRBJ2-1
abundance: few
v_gene: TRBV6-5
CDR3nt: TGTGCCAGCAATGGGGCAGAGGCCTACAATGAGCAGTTCTTC
CDR3aa: CASNGAEAYNEQFF

d_gene: .
j_gene: TRBJ2-7
abundance: .
v_gene: TRBV7-2
CDR3nt: TGTGCCAGCGTTGGCAGGGGCTCCGAGCAGTACTTC
CDR3aa: CASVGRGSEQYF

d_gene: TRBD2
j_gene: TRBJ2-1
abundance: .
v_gene: TRBV9
CDR3nt: TGTGCCAGCAGCATAAACAGCGGGAGTTATTACAATGAGCAGTTCTTC
CDR3aa: CASSINSGSYYNEQFF

d_gene: .
j_gene: TRBJ2-5
abundance: .
v_gene: TRBV21-1
CDR3nt: TGTGCCAGCAGCATATGCGGAAACCGGGAGACCCAGTACTTC
CDR3aa: CASSICGNRETQYF

d_gene: .
j_gene: TRBJ1-2
abundance: .
v_gene: TRBV9
CDR3nt: TGTGCCAGCAGCGTAGATTTAGCAGTTAATGGCTACACCTTC
CDR3aa: CASSVDLAVNGYTF

d_gene: .
j_gene: TRBJ2-2
abundance: .
v_gene: TRBV2
CDR3nt: TGTGCCAGCAGTGGGCGTCAGGGCACCGGGGAGCTGTTTTTT
CDR3aa: CASSGRQGTGELFF

d_gene: TRBD2
j_gene: TRBJ2-7
abundance: once
v_gene: TRBV5-5
CDR3nt: TGTGCCAGCAGCTTGGGAGACCCTGGGCGGGAGGGGCATCAGCAGTACTTC
CDR3aa: CASSLGDPGREGHQQYF

d_gene: .
j_gene: TRBJ1-1
abundance: .
v_gene: TRBV20-1
CDR3nt: TGCAGTGCCAACCGGGAAACTGAAGCTTTCTTT
CDR3aa: CSANRETEAFF

d_gene: TRBD2
j_gene: TRBJ2-5
abundance: .
v_gene: TRBV28
CDR3nt: TGTGCCAGCAGCCCGGGGGGGGCGGGCCAAGAGACCCAGTACTTC
CDR3aa: CASSPGGAGQETQYF

d_gene: TRBD1
j_gene: TRBJ1-2
abundance: .
v_gene: TRBV19
CDR3nt: TGTGCCAGCCGGCATCCCGACAGGGGCAGTGGCTACACCTTC
CDR3aa: CASRHPDRGSGYTF

d_gene: TRBD2
j_gene: TRBJ2-7
abundance: once
v_gene: TRBV4-2
CDR3nt: TGTGCCAGCAGCCAAGGCGAGCGGGGGTACGAGCAGTACTTC
CDR3aa: CASSQGERGYEQYF

d_gene: TRBD2
j_gene: TRBJ2-2
abundance: .
v_gene: TRBV2
CDR3nt: TGTGCCAGCACGGTGGCGGGACTAGCGCGGACGAACACCGGGGAGCTGTTTTTT
CDR3aa: CASTVAGLARTNTGELFF

d_gene: .
j_gene: TRBJ2-6
abundance: .
v_gene: TRBV9
CDR3nt: TGTGCCAGCAGCTTCTACAGGGCCGGGGCCAACGTCCTGACTTTC
CDR3aa: CASSFYRAGANVLTF

d_gene: TRBD2
j_gene: TRBJ2-2
abundance: .
v_gene: TRBV2
CDR3nt: TGTGCCAGCAGGAGTAGCGGGAGGTCGGTCACCGGGGAGCTGTTTTTT
CDR3aa: CASRSSGRSVTGELFF

d_gene: .
j_gene: TRBJ2-3
abundance: .
v_gene: TRBV11-2
CDR3nt: TGTGCCAGCAGCTTAAATCCGATTTGGACAATTGCGAGCACAGATACGCAGTATTTT
CDR3aa: CASSLNPIWTIASTDTQYF

d_gene: .
j_gene: TRBJ2-3
abundance: few
v_gene: TRBV2
CDR3nt: TGTGCCAGCAGCGCGGAGGCGGGGGATACGCAGTATTTT
CDR3aa: CASSAEAGDTQYF

d_gene: .
j_gene: TRBJ1-1
abundance: .
v_gene: TRBV3-1/TRBV3-2
CDR3nt: TGTGCCAGCAGCCGGGACTTCAACACTGAAGCTTTCTTT
CDR3aa: CASSRDFNTEAFF

d_gene: .
j_gene: TRBJ2-5
abundance: .
v_gene: TRBV3-1/TRBV3-2
CDR3nt: TGTGCCAGCAGCCAAAACATTTTGGTGGAGACCCAGTACTTC
CDR3aa: CASSQNILVETQYF

d_gene: .
j_gene: TRBJ1-1
abundance: .
v_gene: TRBV11-2
CDR3nt: TGTGCCAGCAGCTCCCAACCCCGGGAGGTGGTCCCTGAAGCTTTCTTT
CDR3aa: CASSSQPREVVPEAFF

d_gene: TRBD2
j_gene: TRBJ2-7
abundance: .
v_gene: TRBV30
CDR3nt: TGTGCCTGGAGCAACGGCGGGAGCACCTACGAGCAGTACTTC
CDR3aa: CAWSNGGSTYEQYF

d_gene: .
j_gene: TRBJ2-2
abundance: .
v_gene: TRBV7-2
CDR3nt: TGTGCCAGCAGCGCAAGGACTACCGGGGAGCTGTTTTTT
CDR3aa: CASSARTTGELFF

d_gene: .
j_gene: TRBJ1-1
abundance: once
v_gene: TRBV19
CDR3nt: TGTGCCAGTAGTGAAGTTGCGGATGAAGCTTTCTTT
CDR3aa: CASSEVADEAFF

d_gene: .
j_gene: TRBJ1-2
abundance: .
v_gene: TRBV27
CDR3nt: TGTGCCAGCACCAAGTCCAGGGAAGGAGGGGGCTACACCTTC
CDR3aa: CASTKSREGGGYTF

d_gene: .
j_gene: TRBJ1-6
abundance: .
v_gene: TRBV7-8
CDR3nt: TGTGCCAGCAGCTTACTTGGACGGGGTATGGATTCACCCCTCCACTTT
CDR3aa: CASSLLGRGMDSPLHF

d_gene: .
j_gene: TRBJ2-1
abundance: few
v_gene: TRBV7-2
CDR3nt: TGTGCCAGCAGCCGCGATTGGAATGAGCAGTTCTTC
CDR3aa: CASSRDWNEQFF

d_gene: .
j_gene: TRBJ2-1
abundance: .
v_gene: TRBV5-1
CDR3nt: TGCGCCAGCAGCGTTTTAGGGGTCGGCAATGAGCAGTTCTTC
CDR3aa: CASSVLGVGNEQFF

d_gene: TRBD1
j_gene: TRBJ1-2
abundance: .
v_gene: TRBV2
CDR3nt: TGTGCCAGCACCGAGGACAGGGCATATGGCTACACCTTC
CDR3aa: CASTEDRAYGYTF

d_gene: .
j_gene: TRBJ2-3
abundance: .
v_gene: TRBV4-3
CDR3nt: TGCGCCAGCAGCCGCATCGGGGATACGCAGTATTTT
CDR3aa: CASSRIGDTQYF

d_gene: .
j_gene: TRBJ2-2
abundance: .
v_gene: TRBV25-1
CDR3nt: TGTGCCAGCAGTGACAGGGTGAACACCGGGGAGCTGTTTTTT
CDR3aa: CASSDRVNTGELFF

d_gene: TRBD2
j_gene: TRBJ2-1
abundance: .
v_gene: TRBV6-5
CDR3nt: TGTGCCAGCAGTAGAGCGGGAGTGGCGGCTTTTGAGCAGTTCTTC
CDR3aa: CASSRAGVAAFEQFF

d_gene: TRBD1
j_gene: TRBJ2-1
abundance: .
v_gene: TRBV6-1
CDR3nt: TGTGCCAGCAGTGAAGCTTCCGGGACAGGAGAGTTCTTC
CDR3aa: CASSEASGTGEFF

d_gene: .
j_gene: TRBJ1-3
abundance: .
v_gene: TRBV30
CDR3nt: TGTGCCTGGAGCGTCGTTGGAAACACCATATATTTT
CDR3aa: CAWSVVGNTIYF

d_gene: .
j_gene: TRBJ1-4
abundance: .
v_gene: TRBV5-1
CDR3nt: TGCGCCAGCAGCAGGAACAGGGTTGAGAAACTGTTTTTT
CDR3aa: CASSRNRVEKLFF

d_gene: .
j_gene: TRBJ2-7
abundance: .
v_gene: TRBV13
CDR3nt: TGTGCCAGCAGCTCCACCCACAGCTACGAGCAGTACTTC
CDR3aa: CASSSTHSYEQYF

d_gene: .
j_gene: TRBJ1-6
abundance: .
v_gene: TRBV18
CDR3nt: TGTGCCAGCCGAGGGGTAGCGGGCAATTCACCCCTCCACTTT
CDR3aa: CASRGVAGNSPLHF

d_gene: TRBD2
j_gene: TRBJ2-3
abundance: .
v_gene: TRBV7-2
CDR3nt: TGTGCCAGCAGCTTAGGATTGGGCGGGAGAACAGATACGCAGTATTTT
CDR3aa: CASSLGLGGRTDTQYF